This T cell receptor (beta chain) was retrieved from a study of T cell responses to AZD1222 COVID-19 vaccine. The repertoire was sequenced with immunoSEQ multiplex PCR; TCRdb's copy has only in-frame clones and lacks some. Of about 82,000 clones in the sample, 70% to 90% were seen once. Study-level findings and limits: Close to half of all spike-specific TCRs reportedly target regions of the variants that are unmutated. Females made up more of the donors, who were largely white British, and clonal diversity may have come out too low. At study baseline, merely more than 5 AZD1222 recipients were seropositive.

Doses given second, at about 4 or about 12 weeks, were pooled. Worth noting for this clone: The target antigen is unknown.

The CDR3 sequence is 15 residues long. Trimming took off 0 bases at V and 14 bases at J, with 18 bases between the two ends. Germline CDR1 SGHRS, CDR2 YFSETQ. The material sequenced was peripheral blood, taken 28 days after the second AZD1222 dose. This sequence was found in an adult who received the AZD1222 COVID-19 vaccine. The chain couples TRBV5-1 to TRBJ1-6, with D possibly matching TRBD1 (5 bases). The CDR3 loop reads CASSLEVTEISALHF. Here the CDR3 DNA reads TGCGCCAGCAGCTTGGAGGTGACAGAGATTTCTGCCCTCCACTTT.